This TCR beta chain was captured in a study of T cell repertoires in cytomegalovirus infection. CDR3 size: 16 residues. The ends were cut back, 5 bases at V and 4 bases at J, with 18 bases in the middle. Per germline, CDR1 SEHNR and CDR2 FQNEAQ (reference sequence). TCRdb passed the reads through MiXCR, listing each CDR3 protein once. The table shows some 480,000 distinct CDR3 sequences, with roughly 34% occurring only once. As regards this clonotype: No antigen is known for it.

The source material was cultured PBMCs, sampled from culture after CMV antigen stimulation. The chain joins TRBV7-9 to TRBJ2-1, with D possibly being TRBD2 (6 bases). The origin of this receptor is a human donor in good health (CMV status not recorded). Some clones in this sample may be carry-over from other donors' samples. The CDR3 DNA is TGTGCCAGCAGCGGAACCACTAGGAGGGTTTACAATGAGCAGTTCTTC. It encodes CASSGTTRRVYNEQFF.